These T cell receptor beta chains were read from a single sample in a study of cytomegalovirus exposure and HLA in healthy donors. The assay was immunoSEQ multiplex PCR, and TCRdb's table has in-frame clones only and misses some. This table holds 130,000 to 150,000 clones, 79% found once. Sequenced material: PBMCs. The receptor source for this set is a man between 18 and 29 years old in good health and CMV-seronegative. Both conserved end residues are part of each CDR3. A D gene is named only where the DNA matches it firmly. Not all rows give a size; the values are once, few, many and, for expanded clones, a class.

cdr3_nt cdr3_aa v_call d_call clone_size j_call
TGCGCCAGCAGCTTGGAAGTCTTCAGTCTCGACGAGCAGTACTTC CASSLEVFSLDEQYF TRBV5-1 - - TRBJ2-7
TGTGCCAGCAGTCGGACTCATACAGGGTCACCCCTCCACTTT CASSRTHTGSPLHF TRBV6-1 - - TRBJ1-6
TGCGCCAGTCAACTAGCAGTGATCACAGATACGCAGTATTTT CASQLAVITDTQYF TRBV5-1 - - TRBJ2-3
TGTGCCAGCAGTCCTAGCGGACAGGGCGGTCAGCCCCAGCATTTT CASSPSGQGGQPQHF TRBV6-5 TRBD1 - TRBJ1-5
TGTGCCAGCAGCACTCGACAGCTAAGCTCCTACAATGAGCAGTTCTTC CASSTRQLSSYNEQFF TRBV7-9 - - TRBJ2-1
TGTGCCAGCAGCGGCCAAGGTCTCAGGAACTATGGCTACACCTTC CASSGQGLRNYGYTF TRBV13 - - TRBJ1-2
TGTGCCAGCAGCTTAGTAGCTGGTCATGAGCAGTTCTTC CASSLVAGHEQFF TRBV7-9 - many TRBJ2-1
TGTGCCAGCAGCTTTTTAAGTTCGGGGGGCCACGGGGAGCTGTTTTTT CASSFLSSGGHGELFF TRBV7-3 - - TRBJ2-2
TGTGCCAGCAGCAAAGCGGGGGTGACAGGGAGTGATTACGAGCAGTACTTC CASSKAGVTGSDYEQYF TRBV21-1 - - TRBJ2-7
TGTGCCAGCTCACCAGGGAGGGGTAATCAGCCCCAGCATTTT CASSPGRGNQPQHF TRBV18 - - TRBJ1-5
TGTGCCAGCAGTTTATCGTGGACAGCCTACGAGCAGTACTTC CASSLSWTAYEQYF TRBV27 - - TRBJ2-7
TGTGCCAGCAGGTCAGGGACAGCCGCAACTAATGAAAAACTGTTTTTT CASRSGTAATNEKLFF TRBV2 TRBD1 - TRBJ1-4
TGTGCCAGCAGTGCCTCTCTCGAGGAGAATTCACCCCTCCACTTT CASSASLEENSPLHF TRBV6-5 - - TRBJ1-6
TGTGCCAGCTCACCTAGGGCAGGGGGAGGCATTCAGTACTTC CASSPRAGGGIQYF TRBV18 - - TRBJ2-4
TGCGCCAGCAGCGTCCCCGGGACTAGCGGATTAGCTGAGCAGTTCTTC CASSVPGTSGLAEQFF TRBV5-1 TRBD2 - TRBJ2-1
TGTGCCAGCAGCCCGCCGGGAGCCCGGTCTGAAGCTTTCTTT CASSPPGARSEAFF TRBV7-6 - few TRBJ1-1
TGCGCCAGCAGCCCGGACAGCGCCAACACCATATATTTT CASSPDSANTIYF TRBV4-3 - - TRBJ1-3
TGTGCCTGGAGTGAGGAAACGGGTTATCAGTCCCAGCATTTT CAWSEETGYQSQHF TRBV30 - - TRBJ1-5
TGCGCCAGCAGCTTGGCAGGGGCCCTTGCAACTAATGAAAAACTGTTTTTT CASSLAGALATNEKLFF TRBV5-1 - - TRBJ1-4
TGTGCCTGGAGTTTTCCTTCTCAGGGGCTGGGGGAAGCTTTCTTT CAWSFPSQGLGEAFF TRBV30 - - TRBJ1-1
TGTGCCAGCAGCTTAGGATCGGGGTGGAGCGGGGAGCTGTTTTTT CASSLGSGWSGELFF TRBV7-9 - - TRBJ2-2
TGCGCCAGCAGCCAAGATGCAGGTAGCGGGGTTTACAATGAGCAGTTCTTC CASSQDAGSGVYNEQFF TRBV4-3 TRBD2 - TRBJ2-1
TGTGCCAGCAGCTTAGCGCGTCGCCATGAAAAACTGTTTTTT CASSLARRHEKLFF TRBV7-4 - - TRBJ1-4
TGTGCCAGCAGCTTAGGGGCAGACTATGGCTACACCTTC CASSLGADYGYTF TRBV7-9 - - TRBJ1-2
TGTGCCAGCAGTGCGTCGACTAGCGGGGGGGCATACGAGCAGTACTTC CASSASTSGGAYEQYF TRBV6-1 TRBD2 once TRBJ2-7
TGTGCCAGCAGCTTTGGAGTCCAAACTAATGAAAAACTGTTTTTT CASSFGVQTNEKLFF TRBV7-6 - once TRBJ1-4
TGTGCCAGTAGTATAGCCGATCGGCAGCCCCAGCATTTT CASSIADRQPQHF TRBV19 - - TRBJ1-5
TGTGCCAGCAGCGCCGACGGGGACACCATATATTTT CASSADGDTIYF TRBV9 - once TRBJ1-3
TGTGCCAGCAGCCGCGTCGGTTTGTCGGCCAACGTCCTGACTTTC CASSRVGLSANVLTF TRBV14 - - TRBJ2-6
TGTGCCAGCACCCCAAAGGGACAGGGGGCTTCAAGCTCCTACAATGAGCAGTTCTTC CASTPKGQGASSSYNEQFF TRBV7-9 TRBD1 - TRBJ2-1
TGTGCCAGCAGTTACCCGGGATGGGAGACCCAGTACTTC CASSYPGWETQYF TRBV6-5 - - TRBJ2-5
TGTGCCAGCAGTACCGACAGAACCTCTGGAAACACCATATATTTT CASSTDRTSGNTIYF TRBV2 - few TRBJ1-3
TGTGCCACCAGCTTCTCTCGGGACAGGGGAATCTCCTACGAGCAGTACTTC CATSFSRDRGISYEQYF TRBV15 TRBD1 - TRBJ2-7
TGTGCCAGTAGTCTCGGAGTAGACCTCTACGAGCAGTACTTC CASSLGVDLYEQYF TRBV19 - - TRBJ2-7
TGTGCCAGTAGTGCAGGACAGGGGGCAGGAACCGGGGAGCTGTTTTTT CASSAGQGAGTGELFF TRBV19 TRBD1 - TRBJ2-2
TGTGCCAGTAGTTACGGACAGGGTAACTACGAGCAGTACTTC CASSYGQGNYEQYF TRBV19 TRBD1 - TRBJ2-7
TGTGCCAGCAGCGAGTCTCCGGGGGGGTCAGATACGCAGTATTTT CASSESPGGSDTQYF TRBV13 TRBD2 - TRBJ2-3
TGTGCCAGCAGTTCCCAGTACCAAGAGACCCAGTACTTC CASSSQYQETQYF TRBV6-5 - - TRBJ2-5
TGTGCCAGCAGCTTACCCCACGACTCAAGCTCCTACGAGCAGTACTTC CASSLPHDSSSYEQYF TRBV7-2 - - TRBJ2-7
TGTGCCAGCAGCTTATCTTTTGTCGGCTATGGCTACACCTTC CASSLSFVGYGYTF TRBV7-2 - - TRBJ1-2
TGTGCCAGCAGCGCCGAGGGACAGGTGGGTGGCTACACCTTC CASSAEGQVGGYTF TRBV7-9 TRBD1 - TRBJ1-2
TGCGCCAGCAGCCAAAGTGCAGGGGTAAACACTGAAGCTTTCTTT CASSQSAGVNTEAFF TRBV4-1 - few TRBJ1-1
TGTGCCAGCAGCTTAGTGTGGAGCGACCCAGGGCGGGAAGAAAAACTGTTTTTT CASSLVWSDPGREEKLFF TRBV11-3 - - TRBJ1-4
TGTGCCAGCAGCCCACACCGGGGTCTGAGAGAGACCCAGTACTTC CASSPHRGLRETQYF TRBV5-8 - - TRBJ2-5
TGTGCCAGCAGCCCCGCCGGGACAGGCCTCATTAATGAAAAACTGTTTTTT CASSPAGTGLINEKLFF TRBV7-9 TRBD1 - TRBJ1-4
TGTGCCAGCAGCTTATTATTTTACGAGCAGTACTTC CASSLLFYEQYF TRBV7-2 - - TRBJ2-7
TGCGCCAGCAGCCAAGACGGGACTACCAACAATGAGCAGTTCTTC CASSQDGTTNNEQFF TRBV4-1 TRBD2 - TRBJ2-1
TGTGCCAGCAGCTTAGACGGGAGCTCCTACAATGAGCAGTTCTTC CASSLDGSSYNEQFF TRBV7-8 - - TRBJ2-1
TGTGCCAGTACAGCGGTGAACACTGAAGCTTTCTTT CASTAVNTEAFF TRBV6-6 - few TRBJ1-1
TGTGCCAGCAGCCCAGGGGTAGGCTACGAGCAGTACTTC CASSPGVGYEQYF TRBV7-2 - - TRBJ2-7
TGTGCCAGCAGCGCCGAAAGGGGGTACACCGGGGAGCTGTTTTTT CASSAERGYTGELFF TRBV13 - once TRBJ2-2